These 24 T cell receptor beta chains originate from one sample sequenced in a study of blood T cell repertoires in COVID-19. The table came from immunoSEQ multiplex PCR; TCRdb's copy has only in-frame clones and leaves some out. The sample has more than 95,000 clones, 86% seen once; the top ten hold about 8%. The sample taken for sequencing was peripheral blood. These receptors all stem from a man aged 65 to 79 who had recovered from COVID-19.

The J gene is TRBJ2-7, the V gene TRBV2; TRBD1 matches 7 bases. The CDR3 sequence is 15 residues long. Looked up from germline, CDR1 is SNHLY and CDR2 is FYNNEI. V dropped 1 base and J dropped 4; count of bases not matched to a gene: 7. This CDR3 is CASSEVGTVEYEQYF. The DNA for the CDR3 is TGTGCCAGCAGTGAAGTGGGGACAGTAGAGTACGAGCAGTACTTC.

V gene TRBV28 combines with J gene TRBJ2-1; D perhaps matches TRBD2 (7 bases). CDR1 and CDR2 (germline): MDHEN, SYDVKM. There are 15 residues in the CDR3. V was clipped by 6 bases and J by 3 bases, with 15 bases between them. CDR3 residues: CASRKRGARYNEQFF. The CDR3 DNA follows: TGTGCCAGCAGAAAACGGGGGGCGCGCTACAATGAGCAGTTCTTC. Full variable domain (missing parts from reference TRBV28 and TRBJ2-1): DVKVTQSSRYLVKRTGEKVFLECVQDMDHENMFWYRQDPGLGLRLIYFSYDVKMKEKGDIPEGYSVSREKKERFSLILESASTNQTSMYLCASRKRGARYNEQFFGPGTRLTVL.

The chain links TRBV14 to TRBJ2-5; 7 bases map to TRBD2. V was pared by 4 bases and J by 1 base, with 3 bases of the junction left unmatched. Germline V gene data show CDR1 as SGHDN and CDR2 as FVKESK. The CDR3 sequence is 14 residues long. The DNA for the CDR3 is TGTGCCAGCAGCCGGGGGGGAAGCCAAGAGACCCAGTACTTC. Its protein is CASSRGGSQETQYF.

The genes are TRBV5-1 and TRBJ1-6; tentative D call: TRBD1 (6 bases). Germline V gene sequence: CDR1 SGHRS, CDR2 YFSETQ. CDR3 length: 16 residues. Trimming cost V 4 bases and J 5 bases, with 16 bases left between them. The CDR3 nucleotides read TGCGCCAGCAGCCCCCTCGCGGGGGGCGATAATTCACCCCTCCACTTT. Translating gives CASSPLAGGDNSPLHF. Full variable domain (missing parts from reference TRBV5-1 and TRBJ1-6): KAGVTQTPRYLIKTRGQQVTLSCSPISGHRSVSWYQQTPGQGLQFLFEYFSETQRNKGNFPGRFSGRQFSNSRSEMNVSTLELGDSALYLCASSPLAGGDNSPLHFGNGTRLTVT.

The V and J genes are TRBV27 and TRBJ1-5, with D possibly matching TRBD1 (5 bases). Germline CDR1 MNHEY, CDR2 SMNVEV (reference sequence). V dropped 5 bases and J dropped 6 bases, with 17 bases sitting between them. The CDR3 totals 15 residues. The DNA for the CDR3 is TGTGCCAGCAGTCCACAGGCCGTCGGGGGTCAGCCCCAGCATTTT. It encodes CASSPQAVGGQPQHF.

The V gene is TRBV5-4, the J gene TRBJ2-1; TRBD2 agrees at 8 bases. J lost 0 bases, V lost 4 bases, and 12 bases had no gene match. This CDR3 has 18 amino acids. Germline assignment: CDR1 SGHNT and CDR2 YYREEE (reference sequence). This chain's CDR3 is CASSALSGLESSYNEQFF. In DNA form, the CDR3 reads TGTGCCAGCAGCGCACTATCGGGACTAGAGAGCTCCTACAATGAGCAGTTCTTC.

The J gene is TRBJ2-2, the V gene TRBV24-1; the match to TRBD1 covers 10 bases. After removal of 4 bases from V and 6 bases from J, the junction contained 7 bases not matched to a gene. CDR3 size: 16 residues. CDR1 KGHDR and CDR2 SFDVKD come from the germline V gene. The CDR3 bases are TGTGCCACCAGTGAAGTGGGGACAGGGGCGGCCGGGGAGCTGTTTTTT. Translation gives CATSEVGTGAAGELFF.

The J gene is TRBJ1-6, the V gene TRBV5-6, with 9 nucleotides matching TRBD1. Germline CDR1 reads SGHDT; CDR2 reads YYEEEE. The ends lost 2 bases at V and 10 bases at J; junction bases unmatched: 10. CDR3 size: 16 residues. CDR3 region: CASSLSWTGDGSPLHF. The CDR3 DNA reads TGTGCCAGCAGCTTATCCTGGACAGGGGATGGATCACCCCTCCACTTT.

This CDR3 reads CASSLAGGIYEQYF. CDR3 bases: TGTGCCAGCAGCTTAGCGGGAGGTATCTACGAGCAGTACTTC. V usage is TRBV5-4 and J usage is TRBJ2-7; 9 bases align to TRBD2. This CDR3 contains 14 residues. The J segment lost 3 bases and the V segment lost 2 bases, leaving 3 bases of the junction unmatched. Germline-derived CDR1 and CDR2 are SGHNT and YYREEE (reference sequence).

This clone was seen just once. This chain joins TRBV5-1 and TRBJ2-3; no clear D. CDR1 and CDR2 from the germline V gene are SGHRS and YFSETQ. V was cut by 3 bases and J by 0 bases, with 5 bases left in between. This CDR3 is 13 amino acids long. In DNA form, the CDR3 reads TGCGCCAGCAGCTCTTCTAGCACAGATACGCAGTATTTT. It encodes CASSSSSTDTQYF.

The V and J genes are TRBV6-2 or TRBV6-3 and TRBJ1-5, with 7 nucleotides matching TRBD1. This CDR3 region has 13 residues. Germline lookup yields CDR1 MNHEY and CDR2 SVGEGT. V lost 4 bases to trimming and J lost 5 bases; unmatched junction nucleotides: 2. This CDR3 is CASSWQGDQPQHF. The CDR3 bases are TGTGCCAGCAGTTGGCAGGGGGATCAGCCCCAGCATTTT.

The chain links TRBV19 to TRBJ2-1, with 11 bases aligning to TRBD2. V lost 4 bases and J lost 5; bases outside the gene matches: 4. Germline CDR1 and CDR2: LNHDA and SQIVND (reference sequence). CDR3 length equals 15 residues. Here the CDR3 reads CASSKLAGVNNEQFF. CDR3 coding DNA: TGTGCCAGTAGTAAACTAGCGGGAGTCAACAATGAGCAGTTCTTC.

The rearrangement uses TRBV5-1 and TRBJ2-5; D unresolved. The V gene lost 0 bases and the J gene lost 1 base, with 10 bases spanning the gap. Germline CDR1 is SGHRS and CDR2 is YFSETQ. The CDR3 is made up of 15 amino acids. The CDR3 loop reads CASSLVPLPQETQYF. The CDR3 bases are TGCGCCAGCAGCTTGGTTCCCCTCCCCCAAGAGACCCAGTACTTC.

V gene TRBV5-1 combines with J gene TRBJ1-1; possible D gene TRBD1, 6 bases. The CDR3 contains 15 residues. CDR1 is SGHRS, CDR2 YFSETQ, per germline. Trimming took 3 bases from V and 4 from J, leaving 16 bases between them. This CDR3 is CASSWDGQSITEAFF. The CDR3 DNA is TGCGCCAGCAGCTGGGACGGACAGAGTATCACTGAAGCTTTCTTT.

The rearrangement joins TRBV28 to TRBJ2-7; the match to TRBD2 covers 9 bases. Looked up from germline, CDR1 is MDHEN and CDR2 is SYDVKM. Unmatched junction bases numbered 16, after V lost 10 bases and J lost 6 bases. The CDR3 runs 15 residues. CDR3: CATLAPSGRLREQYF. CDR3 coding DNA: TGTGCCACCCTAGCCCCCAGCGGGAGGTTACGCGAGCAGTACTTC.

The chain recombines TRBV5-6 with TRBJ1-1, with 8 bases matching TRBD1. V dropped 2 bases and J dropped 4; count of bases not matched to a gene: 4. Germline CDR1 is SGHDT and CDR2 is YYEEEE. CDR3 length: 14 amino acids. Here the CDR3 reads CASSLPGGATEAFF. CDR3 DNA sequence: TGTGCCAGCAGCTTACCAGGGGGCGCCACTGAAGCTTTCTTT.

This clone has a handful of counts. The CDR3 protein is CASSLVRDSYEQYF. The CDR3 bases are TGTGCCAGCAGCTTAGTCCGTGACAGCTACGAGCAGTACTTC. The chain couples TRBV7-2 to TRBJ2-7, with TRBD1 as a possible D gene (5 bases). This CDR3 is 14 amino acids long. Germline CDR1 is SGHTA and CDR2 is FQGNSA. V lost 1 base to trimming and J lost 3 bases, with 10 bases between them.

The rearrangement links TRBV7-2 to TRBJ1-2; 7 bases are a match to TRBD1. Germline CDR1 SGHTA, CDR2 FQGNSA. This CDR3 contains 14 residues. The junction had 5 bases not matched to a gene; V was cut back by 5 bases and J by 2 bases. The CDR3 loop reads CASSQDRINYGYTF. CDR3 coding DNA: TGTGCCAGCAGCCAGGACAGGATCAACTATGGCTACACCTTC.

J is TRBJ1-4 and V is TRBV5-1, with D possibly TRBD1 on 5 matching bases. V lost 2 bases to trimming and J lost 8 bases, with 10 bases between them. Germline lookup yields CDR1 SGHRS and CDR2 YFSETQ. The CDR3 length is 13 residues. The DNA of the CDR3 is TGCGCCAGCAGCTTTTCGGGGGGAGAAAAACTGTTTTTT. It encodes CASSFSGGEKLFF.

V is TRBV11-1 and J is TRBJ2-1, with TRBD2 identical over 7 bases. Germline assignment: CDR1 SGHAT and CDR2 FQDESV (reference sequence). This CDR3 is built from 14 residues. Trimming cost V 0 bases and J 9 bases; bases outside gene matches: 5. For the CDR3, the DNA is TGTGCCAGCAGCTTAGCGGGGGGGAGCGGTGAGCAGTTCTTC. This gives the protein CASSLAGGSGEQFF.

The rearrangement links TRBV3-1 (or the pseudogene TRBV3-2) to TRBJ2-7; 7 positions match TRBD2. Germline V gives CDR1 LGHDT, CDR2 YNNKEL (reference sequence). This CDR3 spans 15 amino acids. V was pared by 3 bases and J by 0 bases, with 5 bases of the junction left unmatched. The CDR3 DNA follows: TGTGCCAGCAGCCAGATTGGGGGGGGCTCCTACGAGCAGTACTTC. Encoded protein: CASSQIGGGSYEQYF.

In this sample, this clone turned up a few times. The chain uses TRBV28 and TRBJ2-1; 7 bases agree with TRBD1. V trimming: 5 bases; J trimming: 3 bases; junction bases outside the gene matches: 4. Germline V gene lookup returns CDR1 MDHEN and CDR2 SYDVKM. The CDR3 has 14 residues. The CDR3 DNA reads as TGTGCCAGCAGTCCCTGGACAGGCTACAATGAGCAGTTCTTC. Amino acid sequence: CASSPWTGYNEQFF.

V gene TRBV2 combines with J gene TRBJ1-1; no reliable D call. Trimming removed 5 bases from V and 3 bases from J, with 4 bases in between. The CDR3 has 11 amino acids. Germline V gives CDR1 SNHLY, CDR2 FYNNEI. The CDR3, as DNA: TGTGCCAGCAGTTTATACACTGAAGCTTTCTTT. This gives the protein CASSLYTEAFF.

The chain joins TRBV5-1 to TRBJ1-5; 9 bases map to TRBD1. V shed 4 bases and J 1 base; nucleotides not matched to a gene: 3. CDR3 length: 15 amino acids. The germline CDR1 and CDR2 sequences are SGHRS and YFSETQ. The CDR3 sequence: CASSRGTGSNQPQHF. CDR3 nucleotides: TGCGCCAGCAGCCGAGGGACAGGGAGCAATCAGCCCCAGCATTTT.